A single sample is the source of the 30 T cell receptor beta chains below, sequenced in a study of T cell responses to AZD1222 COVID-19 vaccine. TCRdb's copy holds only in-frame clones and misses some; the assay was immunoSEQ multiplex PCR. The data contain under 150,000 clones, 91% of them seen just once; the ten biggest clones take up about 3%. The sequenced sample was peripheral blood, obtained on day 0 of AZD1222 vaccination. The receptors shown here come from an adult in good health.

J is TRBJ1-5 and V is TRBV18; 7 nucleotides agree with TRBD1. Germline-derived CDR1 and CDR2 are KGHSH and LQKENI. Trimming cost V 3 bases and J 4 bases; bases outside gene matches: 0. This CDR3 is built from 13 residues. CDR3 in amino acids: CASSPGQNQPQHF. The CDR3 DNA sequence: TGTGCCAGCTCACCGGGACAGAATCAGCCCCAGCATTTT.

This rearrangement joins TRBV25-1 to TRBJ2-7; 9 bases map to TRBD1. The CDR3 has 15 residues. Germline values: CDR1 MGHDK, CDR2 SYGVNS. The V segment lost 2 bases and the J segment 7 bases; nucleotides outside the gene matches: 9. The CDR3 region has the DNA TGTGCCAGCAGTGAACTCTTGGGACAGGGAGAAGAGCAGTACTTC. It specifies CASSELLGQGEEQYF.

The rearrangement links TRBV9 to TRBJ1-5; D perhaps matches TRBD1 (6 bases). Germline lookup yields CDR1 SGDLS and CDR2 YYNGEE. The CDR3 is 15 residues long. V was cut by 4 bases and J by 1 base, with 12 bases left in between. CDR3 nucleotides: TGTGCCAGCAGCCTTACAGGGAGCAGCAATCAGCCCCAGCATTTT. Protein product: CASSLTGSSNQPQHF. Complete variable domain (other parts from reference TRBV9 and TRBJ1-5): DSGVTQTPKHLITATGQRVTLRCSPRSGDLSVYWYQQSLDQGLQFLIQYYNGEERAKGNILERFSAQQFPDLHSELNLSSLELGDSALYFCASSLTGSSNQPQHFGDGTRLSIL.

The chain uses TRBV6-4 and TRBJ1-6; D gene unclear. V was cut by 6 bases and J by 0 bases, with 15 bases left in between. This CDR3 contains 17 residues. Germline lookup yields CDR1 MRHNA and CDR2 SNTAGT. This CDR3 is CASSCPGPSSYNSPLHF. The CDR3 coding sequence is TGTGCCAGCAGCTGTCCCGGGCCGAGCTCCTATAATTCACCCCTCCACTTT.

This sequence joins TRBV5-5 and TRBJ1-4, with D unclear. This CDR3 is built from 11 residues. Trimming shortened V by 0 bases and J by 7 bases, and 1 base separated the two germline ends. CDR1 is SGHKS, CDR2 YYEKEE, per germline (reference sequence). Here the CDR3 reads CASSLVEKLFF. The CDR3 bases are TGTGCCAGCAGCTTGGTTGAAAAACTGTTTTTT.

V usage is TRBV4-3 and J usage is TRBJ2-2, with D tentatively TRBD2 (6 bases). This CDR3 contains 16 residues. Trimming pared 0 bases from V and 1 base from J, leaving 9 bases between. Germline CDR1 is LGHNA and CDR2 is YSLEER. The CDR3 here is CASSQDLGGNTGELFF. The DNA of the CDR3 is TGCGCCAGCAGCCAAGATCTGGGAGGGAACACCGGGGAGCTGTTTTTT.

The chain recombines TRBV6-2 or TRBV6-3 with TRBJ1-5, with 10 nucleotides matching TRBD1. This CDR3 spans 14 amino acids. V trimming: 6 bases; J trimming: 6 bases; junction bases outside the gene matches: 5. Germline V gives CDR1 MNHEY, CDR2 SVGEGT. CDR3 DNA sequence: TGTGCCAGCAGCAAGACAGGGGGCGTTCAGCCCCAGCATTTT. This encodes CASSKTGGVQPQHF.

The CDR3 DNA sequence: TGCGCCAGCAGCTCGGGACAGCAGAACACTGAAGCTTTCTTT. Its translation is CASSSGQQNTEAFF. The chain links TRBV5-1 to TRBJ1-1, with 7 bases lining up with TRBD1. The J segment lost 1 base and the V segment lost 3 bases, leaving 3 bases of the junction unmatched. Per the germline V gene, CDR1 is SGHRS and CDR2 is YFSETQ. There are 14 residues in the CDR3.

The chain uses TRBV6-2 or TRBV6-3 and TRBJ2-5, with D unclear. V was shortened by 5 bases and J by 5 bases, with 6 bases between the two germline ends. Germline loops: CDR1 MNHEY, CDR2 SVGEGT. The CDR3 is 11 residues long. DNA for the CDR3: TGTGCCAGCAGTCCCTTGGAGACCCAGTACTTC. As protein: CASSPLETQYF.

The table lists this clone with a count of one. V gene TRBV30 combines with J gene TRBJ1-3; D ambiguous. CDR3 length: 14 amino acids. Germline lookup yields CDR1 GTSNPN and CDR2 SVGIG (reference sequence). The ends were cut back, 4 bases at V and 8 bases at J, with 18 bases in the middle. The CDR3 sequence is CAWTPGSATDTIYF. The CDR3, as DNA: TGTGCCTGGACCCCCGGGTCGGCAACAGACACCATATATTTT.

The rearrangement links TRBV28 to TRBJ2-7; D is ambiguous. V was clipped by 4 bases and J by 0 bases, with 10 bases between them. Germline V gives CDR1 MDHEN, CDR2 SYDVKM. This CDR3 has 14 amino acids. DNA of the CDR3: TGTGCCAGCAGTTCGCCCGCTACCTCCTACGAGCAGTACTTC. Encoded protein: CASSSPATSYEQYF.

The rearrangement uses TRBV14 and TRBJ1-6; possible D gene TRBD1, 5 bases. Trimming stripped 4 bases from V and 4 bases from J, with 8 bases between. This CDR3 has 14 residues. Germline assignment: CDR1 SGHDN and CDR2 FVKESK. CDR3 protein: CASSRDFYNSPLHF. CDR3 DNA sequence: TGTGCCAGCAGCCGGGACTTTTATAATTCACCCCTCCACTTT.

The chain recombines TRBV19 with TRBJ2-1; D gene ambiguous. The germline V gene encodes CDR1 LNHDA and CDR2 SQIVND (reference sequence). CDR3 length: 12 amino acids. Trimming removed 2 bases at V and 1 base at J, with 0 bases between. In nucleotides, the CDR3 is TGTGCCAGTAGTATATCCTACAATGAGCAGTTCTTC. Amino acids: CASSISYNEQFF.

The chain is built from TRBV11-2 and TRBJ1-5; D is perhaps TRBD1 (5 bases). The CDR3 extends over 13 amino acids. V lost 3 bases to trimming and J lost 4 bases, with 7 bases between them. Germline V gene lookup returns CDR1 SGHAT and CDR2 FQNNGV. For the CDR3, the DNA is TGTGCCAGCAGCTTCGCAGGGAATCAGCCCCAGCATTTT. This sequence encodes CASSFAGNQPQHF.

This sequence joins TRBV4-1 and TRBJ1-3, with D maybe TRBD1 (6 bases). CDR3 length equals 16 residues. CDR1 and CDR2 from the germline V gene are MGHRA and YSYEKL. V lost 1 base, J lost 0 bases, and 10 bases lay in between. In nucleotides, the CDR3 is TGCGCCAGCAGCCAAGTGGGACACTTCTCTGGAAACACCATATATTTT. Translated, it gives CASSQVGHFSGNTIYF.

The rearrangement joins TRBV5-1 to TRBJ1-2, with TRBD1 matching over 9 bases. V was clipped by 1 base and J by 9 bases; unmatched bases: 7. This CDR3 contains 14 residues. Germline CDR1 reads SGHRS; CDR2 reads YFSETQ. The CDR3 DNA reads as TGCGCCAGCAGCTTGACAGGGGGCGACGGTAGCTACACCTTC. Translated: CASSLTGGDGSYTF. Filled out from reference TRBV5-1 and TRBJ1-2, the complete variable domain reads KAGVTQTPRYLIKTRGQQVTLSCSPISGHRSVSWYQQTPGQGLQFLFEYFSETQRNKGNFPGRFSGRQFSNSRSEMNVSTLELGDSALYLCASSLTGGDGSYTFGSGTRLTVV.

The CDR3 loop is CASSDRSGGDTQYF. CDR3 coding DNA: TGTGCCAGCAGTGACCGTAGCGGGGGAGATACGCAGTATTTT. This chain links TRBV2 with TRBJ2-3, with 9 bases matching TRBD2. In germline, CDR1 is SNHLY, CDR2 FYNNEI. V was pared by 3 bases and J by 5 bases, with 3 bases of the junction left unmatched. This CDR3 region has 14 residues.

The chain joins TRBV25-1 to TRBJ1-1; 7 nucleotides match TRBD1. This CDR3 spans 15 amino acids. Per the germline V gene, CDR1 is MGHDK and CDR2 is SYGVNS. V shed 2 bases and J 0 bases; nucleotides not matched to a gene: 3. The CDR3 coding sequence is TGTGCCAGCAGTGAACAAGGGGGCCTGAACACTGAAGCTTTCTTT. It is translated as CASSEQGGLNTEAFF.

The CDR3 sequence: CASSSGTSGTPYEQYF. The CDR3 DNA reads as TGTGCCAGCAGCTCGGGGACTAGCGGCACACCCTACGAGCAGTACTTC. The chain recombines TRBV13 with TRBJ2-7; TRBD2 agrees at 11 bases. The CDR3 consists of 16 residues. Looked up from germline, CDR1 is PRHDT and CDR2 is FYEKMQ (reference sequence). V was pared by 4 bases and J by 2 bases, with 7 bases of the junction left unmatched. Based on the CDR3 plus reference TRBV13 and TRBJ2-7, the full variable domain is AAGVIQSPRHLIKEKRETATLKCYPIPRHDTVYWYQQGPGQDPQFLISFYEKMQSDKGSIPDRFSAQQFSDYHSELNMSSLELGDSALYFCASSSGTSGTPYEQYFGPGTRLTVT.

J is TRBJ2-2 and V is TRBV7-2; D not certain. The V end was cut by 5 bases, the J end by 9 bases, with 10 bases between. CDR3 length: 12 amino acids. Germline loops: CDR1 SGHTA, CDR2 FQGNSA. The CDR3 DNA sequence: TGTGCCAGCAGCACCCGGGCCCGGGAGCTGTTTTTT. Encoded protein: CASSTRARELFF.

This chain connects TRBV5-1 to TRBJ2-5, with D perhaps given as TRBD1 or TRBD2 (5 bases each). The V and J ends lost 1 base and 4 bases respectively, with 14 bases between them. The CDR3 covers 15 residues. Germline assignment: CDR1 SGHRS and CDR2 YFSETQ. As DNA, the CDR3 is TGCGCCAGCAGCTTGCCCGGGGCTTCGTTAGAGACCCAGTACTTC. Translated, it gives CASSLPGASLETQYF.

The CDR3 reads CASSQEAGYEQFF. In nucleotides, the CDR3 is TGCGCCAGCAGCCAAGAAGCCGGATATGAGCAGTTCTTC. This chain connects TRBV4-1 to TRBJ2-1; D remains ambiguous. Germline V gene sequence: CDR1 MGHRA, CDR2 YSYEKL. V was clipped by 0 bases and J by 8 bases, with 8 bases between them. The CDR3 runs to 13 residues.

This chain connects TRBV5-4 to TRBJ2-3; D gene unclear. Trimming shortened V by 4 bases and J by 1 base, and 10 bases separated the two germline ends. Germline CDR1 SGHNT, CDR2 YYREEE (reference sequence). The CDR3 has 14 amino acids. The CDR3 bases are TGTGCCAGCAGCAACGCCGTGGGCACAGATACGCAGTATTTT. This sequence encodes CASSNAVGTDTQYF.

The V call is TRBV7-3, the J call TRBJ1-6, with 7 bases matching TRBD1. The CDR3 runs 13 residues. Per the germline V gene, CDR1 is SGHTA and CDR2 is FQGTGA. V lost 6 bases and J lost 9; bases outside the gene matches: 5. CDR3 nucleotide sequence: TGTGCCAGCAGGTCCCGGGACAGTTCACCCCTCCACTTT. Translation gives CASRSRDSSPLHF.

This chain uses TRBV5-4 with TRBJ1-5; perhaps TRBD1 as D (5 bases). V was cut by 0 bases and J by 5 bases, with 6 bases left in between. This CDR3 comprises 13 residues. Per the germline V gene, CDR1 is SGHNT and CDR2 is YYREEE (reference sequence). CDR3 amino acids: CASSLGGDQPQHF. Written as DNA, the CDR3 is TGTGCCAGCAGCTTGGGAGGGGATCAGCCCCAGCATTTT.

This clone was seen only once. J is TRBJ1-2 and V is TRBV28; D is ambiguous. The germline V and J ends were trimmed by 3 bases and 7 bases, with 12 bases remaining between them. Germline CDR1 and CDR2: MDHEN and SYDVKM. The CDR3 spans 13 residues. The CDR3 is CASSFPNRGGYTF. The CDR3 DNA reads TGTGCCAGCAGTTTCCCCAATCGGGGTGGCTACACCTTC.

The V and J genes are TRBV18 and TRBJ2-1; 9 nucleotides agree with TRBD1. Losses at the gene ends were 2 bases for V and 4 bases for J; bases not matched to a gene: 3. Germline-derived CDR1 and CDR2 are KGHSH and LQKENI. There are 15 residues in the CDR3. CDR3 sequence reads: CASSPSQGAYNEQFF. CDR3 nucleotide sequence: TGTGCCAGCTCACCATCACAGGGGGCATACAATGAGCAGTTCTTC.

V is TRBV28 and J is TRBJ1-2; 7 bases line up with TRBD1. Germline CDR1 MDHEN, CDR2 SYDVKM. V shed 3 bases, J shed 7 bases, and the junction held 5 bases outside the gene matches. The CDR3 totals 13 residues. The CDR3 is CASSFSGGSGYTF. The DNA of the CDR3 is TGTGCCAGCAGTTTTTCAGGGGGAAGTGGCTACACCTTC.

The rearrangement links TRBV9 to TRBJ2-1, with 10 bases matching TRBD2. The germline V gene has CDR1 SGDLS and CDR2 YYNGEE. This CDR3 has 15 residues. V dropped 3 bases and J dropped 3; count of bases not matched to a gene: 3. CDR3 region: CASSELAGLYNEQFF. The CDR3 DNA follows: TGTGCCAGCAGCGAACTAGCGGGACTCTACAATGAGCAGTTCTTC. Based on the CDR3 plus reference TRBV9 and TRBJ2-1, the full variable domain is DSGVTQTPKHLITATGQRVTLRCSPRSGDLSVYWYQQSLDQGLQFLIQYYNGEERAKGNILERFSAQQFPDLHSELNLSSLELGDSALYFCASSELAGLYNEQFFGPGTRLTVL.

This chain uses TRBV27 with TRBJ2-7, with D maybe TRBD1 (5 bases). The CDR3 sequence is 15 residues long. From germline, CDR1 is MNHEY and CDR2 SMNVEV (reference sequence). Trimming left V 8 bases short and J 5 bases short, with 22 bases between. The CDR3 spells CASGWGGKGTHEQYF. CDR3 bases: TGTGCCAGCGGTTGGGGCGGTAAAGGAACCCACGAGCAGTACTTC.